Listed below are T cell receptor beta chains from one sample, sequenced in a study of OX40 agonist ivuxolimab in advanced cancers. Sequencing used immunoSEQ multiplex PCR; TCRdb keeps in-frame clones, though not all of them. The data show roughly 110,000 clones, 85% to 95% seen once. The material was CD4+ or CD8+ T cells sorted from blood, obtained in a trial of the OX40 agonist ivuxolimab. The receptors were gathered from an adult with an advanced solid tumor such as melanoma, head and neck, liver or kidney cancer. Each CDR3 is given with its conserved first and last residue. A D gene is named only where the DNA matches it firmly. Only some rows state a clone size, as once, few, many or a class for expanded clones.

V	J	D	size	CDR3	DNA
TRBV18	TRBJ1-5	NA	NA	CASSPANNQPQHF	TGTGCCAGCTCCCCCGCGAACAATCAGCCCCAGCATTTT
TRBV7-3	TRBJ2-2	TRBD1	once	CASSRDRGLGGELFF	TGTGCCAGCAGCAGGGACAGGGGGCTTGGCGGGGAGCTGTTTTTT
TRBV6-1	TRBJ2-7	TRBD1	NA	CASSEGAGGWYEQYF	TGTGCCAGCAGTGAAGGGGCAGGGGGCTGGTACGAGCAGTACTTC
TRBV9	TRBJ2-1	NA	NA	CASSQRAGSHNEQFF	TGTGCCAGCAGCCAGAGGGCAGGGTCTCACAATGAGCAGTTCTTC
TRBV28	TRBJ1-1	NA	NA	CASLRGAEAFF	TGTGCCAGTCTGCGCGGGGCTGAAGCTTTCTTT
TRBV9	TRBJ2-1	TRBD2	NA	CASSYGTSGRSSYNEQFF	TGTGCCAGCAGCTACGGGACTAGCGGGAGGAGCTCCTACAATGAGCAGTTCTTC
TRBV19	TRBJ2-1	NA	NA	CASRGASGYNEQFF	TGTGCCAGTAGGGGGGCCTCTGGGTACAATGAGCAGTTCTTC
TRBV15	TRBJ2-5	TRBD2	NA	CATSRRGGGSETQYF	TGTGCCACCAGCAGACGGGGGGGCGGGAGCGAGACCCAGTACTTC
TRBV19	TRBJ1-1	TRBD1	NA	CASSSGTGSIEAFF	TGTGCCAGTAGTTCCGGGACAGGGAGTATTGAAGCTTTCTTT
TRBV29-1	TRBJ2-7	TRBD2	NA	CSVLAGSSYEQYF	TGCAGCGTCCTAGCGGGCTCGTCCTACGAGCAGTACTTC
TRBV28	TRBJ1-1	TRBD1	NA	CASSLWEGANTEAFF	TGTGCCAGCAGTTTATGGGAGGGGGCGAACACTGAAGCTTTCTTT
TRBV28	TRBJ2-7	NA	NA	CASTAYTGSYEQYF	TGTGCCAGCACCGCGTACACGGGGTCCTACGAGCAGTACTTC
TRBV5-4	TRBJ2-5	NA	NA	CASSLGPDRVGETQYF	TGTGCCAGCAGCTTGGGTCCAGATCGGGTTGGGGAGACCCAGTACTTC
TRBV7-9	TRBJ2-3	NA	NA	CASSQDVTGTDTQYF	TGTGCCAGCAGCCAAGACGTTACAGGAACAGATACGCAGTATTTT
TRBV12-5	TRBJ1-4	TRBD1	NA	CASGSGTAVNEKLFF	TGTGCTAGTGGTTCCGGGACAGCCGTCAATGAAAAACTGTTTTTT
TRBV7-6	TRBJ2-3	NA	NA	CASSSTDTQYF	TGTGCCAGCAGCTCTACAGATACGCAGTATTTT
TRBV14	TRBJ1-3	TRBD1	NA	CASSFRDRDRASGNTIYF	TGTGCCAGCAGCTTCAGGGACCGGGACAGAGCCTCTGGAAACACCATATATTTT
TRBV6-6	TRBJ1-5	NA	NA	CASRVEFGQPQHF	TGTGCCAGCAGAGTAGAGTTCGGTCAGCCCCAGCATTTT
TRBV6-5	TRBJ1-1	NA	NA	CASSYRGPPNTEAFF	TGTGCCAGCAGTTACAGGGGACCCCCGAACACTGAAGCTTTCTTT
TRBV27	TRBJ2-1	NA	few	CAISLGNEQFF	TGTGCCATTTCCCTAGGGAATGAGCAGTTCTTC
TRBV28	TRBJ1-2	NA	NA	CASSSGTDNYGYTF	TGTGCCAGCAGTTCCGGGACCGATAACTATGGCTACACCTTC
TRBV5-1	TRBJ2-3	TRBD2	NA	CASSPSGRIEDTQYF	TGCGCCAGCAGCCCTAGCGGGAGGATTGAAGATACGCAGTATTTT
TRBV9	TRBJ1-4	TRBD1	NA	CASGGPGQGREKLFF	TGTGCCAGCGGGGGTCCGGGACAGGGACGTGAAAAACTGTTTTTT